What follows are 18 T cell receptor beta chains derived from one specimen sequenced in a study of metastatic and nonmetastatic thyroid tumors. TCRdb reassembled clones from the PCR reads with MiXCR. The sample records about 82,000 clones, approximately 12% being singletons. There were no patients who had received any treatment before thyroid surgery. The sample taken for sequencing was tumor tissue. These receptors were taken from a female donor with papillary thyroid cancer or a benign thyroid nodule (not recorded which). Some clones in this sample may be carry-over from other donors' samples.

This clone was observed many times. The chain uses TRBV30 and TRBJ2-7; maybe TRBD1 (6 bases). Trimming pared 1 base from V and 0 bases from J, leaving 10 bases between. CDR1 GTSNPN and CDR2 SVGIG come from the germline V gene (reference sequence). This CDR3 comprises 14 residues. CDR3 protein: CAWSEGVGSYEQYF. DNA of the CDR3: TGTGCCTGGAGTGAGGGGGTCGGCTCCTACGAGCAGTACTTC.

There are many counts of this clone. The chain has TRBV5-8 and TRBJ2-5; D is perhaps TRBD2 (6 bases). The CDR3 spans 14 residues. Per the germline V gene, CDR1 is SGHTS and CDR2 is YDEGEE. V was clipped by 1 base and J by 5 bases, with 12 bases between them. As DNA, the CDR3 is TGTGCCAGCAGCTTGATGGGACTGGTGGAGACCCAGTACTTC. Translated: CASSLMGLVETQYF. Combining the CDR3 with reference TRBV5-8 and TRBJ2-5 gives the whole variable domain EAGVTQSPTHLIKTRGQQATLRCSPISGHTSVYWYQQALGLGLQFLLWYDEGEERNRGNFPPRFSGRQFPNYSSELNVNALELEDSALYLCASSLMGLVETQYFGPGTRLLVL.

As concerns this clone: This may be a read error: a much more frequent sequence differs by one nucleotide. The CDR3 sequence: CASSPVQRDEQFF. The CDR3 coding sequence is TGTGCCAGCAGCCCAGTCCAAAGGGATGAGCAGTTCTTC. This chain joins TRBV7-9 and TRBJ2-1; D not resolved. The V gene lost 5 bases and the J gene lost 8 bases, with 13 bases spanning the gap. Germline CDR1 is SEHNR and CDR2 is FQNEAQ (reference sequence). There are 13 residues in the CDR3.

Remarks on this clone: A much larger clone lies one base from this, so it may be a read error. This chain connects TRBV6-1 to TRBJ1-1, with 9 bases that match TRBD1. The CDR3 runs 13 residues. V trimming: 6 bases; J trimming: 3 bases; junction bases outside the gene matches: 2. The germline gives CDR1 MNHNS, CDR2 SASEGT. The CDR3 coding sequence is TGTGCCAGCAGATGGACAGGGGACACTGAAGCTTTCTTT. Translated, it gives CASRWTGDTEAFF.

The chain uses TRBV5-1 and TRBJ2-1; D gene ambiguous. The CDR3 contains 14 residues. Germline CDR1 SGHRS, CDR2 YFSETQ. V was pared by 8 bases and J by 8 bases, with 20 bases between. CDR3 sequence reads: CASSLGPPSYEQFF. In DNA form, the CDR3 reads TGCGCCAGTAGTTTGGGTCCCCCTTCCTATGAGCAGTTCTTC.

Note on this clone: Since a much larger clone is just one base distant, this may be a read error. Other DNA sequences in this sample translate to the same CDR3. The J gene is TRBJ2-2, the V gene TRBV3-1; D not resolved. This CDR3 comprises 13 residues. Per the germline V gene, CDR1 is LGHDT and CDR2 is YNNKEL (reference sequence). Trimming took 4 bases from V and 4 from J, leaving 7 bases between them. The DNA for the CDR3 is TGTGCCAGCAGCCCGGGCACCACCGGGGAGCTGTTTTTT. Translated: CASSPGTTGELFF.

The J gene is TRBJ2-7, the V gene TRBV12-3 or TRBV12-4; D is possibly TRBD2 (5 bases). The V gene lost 6 bases and the J gene lost 2 bases, with 14 bases spanning the gap. CDR3 size: 14 residues. This CDR3 reads CASSWWRWAYEQYF. The CDR3 bases are TGTGCCAGCAGCTGGTGGAGGTGGGCCTACGAGCAGTACTTC.

This clone was counted many times. Distinct nucleotide sequences in the sample also encode this CDR3. V and J are TRBV12-3 or TRBV12-4 and TRBJ1-2; TRBD1 is a possible D gene (5 bases). Between the trimmed V and J ends, which lost 6 bases and 4 bases, there was a span of 15 bases. The CDR3 consists of 14 residues. The CDR3 region has the DNA TGTGCCAGCAGCCCTCGGGACGGGAGCTATGGCTACACCTTC. Its protein product is CASSPRDGSYGYTF.

Judged by abundance, this clone is large. The chain joins TRBV6-5 to TRBJ2-1; 7 positions agree with TRBD2. J gave up 4 bases and V 2 bases, and 5 bases lay outside the gene matches. Germline V CDR1 and CDR2: MNHEY, SVGAGI. This CDR3 has 15 residues. In DNA form, the CDR3 reads TGTGCCAGCAGTTACGGAGCGGGATCGTACAATGAGCAGTTCTTC. The encoded protein is CASSYGAGSYNEQFF.

This clone has at least ten counts. This chain uses TRBV7-2 with TRBJ2-7; no firm D call. CDR1 SGHTA and CDR2 FQGNSA come from the germline V gene. This CDR3 region has 13 residues. With 5 bases removed from V and 9 bases from J, the gap between germline ends came to 17 bases. The CDR3 here is CASSLFDTARQYF. In nucleotides, the CDR3 is TGTGCCAGCAGCCTGTTCGACACCGCCCGGCAGTACTTC.

This clone was recorded many times. The V and J genes are TRBV5-1 and TRBJ1-1; D possibly corresponds to TRBD1 (6 bases). CDR3 length: 14 residues. Trimming took off 1 base at V and 1 base at J, with 8 bases between the two ends. Germline V gives CDR1 SGHRS, CDR2 YFSETQ. In DNA, the CDR3 is TGCGCCAGCAGCTTGCCAGGGGCGAACACTGAAGCTTTCTTT. Translation gives CASSLPGANTEAFF.

The table lists this clone with a few counts. A read error may explain this, as a much larger clone is one base away. This same CDR3 is encoded by further DNA sequences in the sample. The rearrangement joins TRBV2 to TRBJ1-5; D may be TRBD1 (6 bases). From germline, CDR1 is SNHLY and CDR2 FYNNEI. CDR3 size: 14 residues. The CDR3 nucleotides read TGTGCCAGCATTGGGGGGCGCGGAAATCAGCCCCAACATTTT. It codes for CASIGGRGNQPQHF.

With regard to this clone: With a much larger clone just one base away, this may be a read error. The chain joins TRBV15 to TRBJ1-5; the match to TRBD1 covers 7 bases. The CDR3 extends over 15 amino acids. V gave up 4 bases and J gave up 11 bases; unmatched junction bases: 14. CDR1 LNHNV and CDR2 YYDKDF come from the germline V gene (reference sequence). The DNA for the CDR3 is TGTGCCACCAGCATAGCCCAGGGGGTATCAGCGACCCAGCATTTT. Translating it yields CATSIAQGVSATQHF. The full variable domain, with the rest looked up from reference TRBV15 and TRBJ1-5, is DAMVIQNPRYQVTQFGKPVTLSCSQTLNHNVMYWYQQKSSQAPKLLFHYYDKDFNNEADTPDNFQSRRPNTSFCFLDIRSPGLGDTAMYLCATSIAQGVSATQHFGDGTRLSIL.

This clone was seen at least ten times. The chain has TRBV24-1 and TRBJ2-2, with D possibly being TRBD1 (5 bases). The germline CDR1 and CDR2 sequences are KGHDR and SFDVKD. CDR3 length: 13 residues. The V gene lost 8 bases and the J gene lost 2 bases, with 8 bases spanning the gap. CDR3 region: CATKTANTGELFF. The CDR3 bases are TGTGCCACCAAGACAGCAAACACCGGGGAGCTGTTTTTT.

Regarding this clone: A read error may account for a junction end that differs from germline. J is TRBJ2-5 and V is TRBV7-7; the D is unclear. The CDR3 loop spans 15 amino acids. Germline CDR1 SSHAT, CDR2 FNYEAQ (reference sequence). The CDR3 is CASSFVQSWQETQYF. The CDR3 nucleotides are TGTGCTAGCAGCTTCGTACAGTCATGGCAAGAGACCCAGTACTTC.

The sample holds many counts of this clone. V usage is TRBV5-1 and J usage is TRBJ2-2, with TRBD2 matching over 10 bases. This CDR3 has 16 residues. In germline, CDR1 is SGHRS, CDR2 YFSETQ. The V gene end was trimmed by 1 base and the J gene end by 6 bases; junction bases not matched to a gene: 6. The CDR3 DNA sequence: TGCGCCAGCAGCTTGAGCCTAGCGGGGGAACCCGGGGAGCTGTTTTTT. Translation: CASSLSLAGEPGELFF. Complete variable domain (other parts from reference TRBV5-1 and TRBJ2-2): KAGVTQTPRYLIKTRGQQVTLSCSPISGHRSVSWYQQTPGQGLQFLFEYFSETQRNKGNFPGRFSGRQFSNSRSEMNVSTLELGDSALYLCASSLSLAGEPGELFFGEGSRLTVL.

This chain uses TRBV5-1 with TRBJ1-1; D is perhaps TRBD1 (5 bases). CDR1 is SGHRS and CDR2 is YFSETQ in the germline V gene. The CDR3 has 13 amino acids. The V gene lost 4 bases and the J gene lost 4 bases, with 11 bases spanning the gap. CDR3 sequence: CASSGWGGTEAFF. CDR3 sequence (DNA): TGCGCCAGCAGCGGCTGGGGGGGCACTGAAGCTTTCTTT.

With regard to this clone: The junction departs from germline at one end; a sequencing error may be responsible. This rearrangement joins TRBV5-5 to TRBJ1-2, with D possibly being TRBD1 (6 bases). This CDR3 has 13 amino acids. CDR1 is SGHKS, CDR2 YYEKEE, per germline (reference sequence). This CDR3 reads CATRGRPNYGHTF. The CDR3 nucleotides read TGTGCCACCAGGGGTCGGCCTAACTATGGCCACACCTTC.